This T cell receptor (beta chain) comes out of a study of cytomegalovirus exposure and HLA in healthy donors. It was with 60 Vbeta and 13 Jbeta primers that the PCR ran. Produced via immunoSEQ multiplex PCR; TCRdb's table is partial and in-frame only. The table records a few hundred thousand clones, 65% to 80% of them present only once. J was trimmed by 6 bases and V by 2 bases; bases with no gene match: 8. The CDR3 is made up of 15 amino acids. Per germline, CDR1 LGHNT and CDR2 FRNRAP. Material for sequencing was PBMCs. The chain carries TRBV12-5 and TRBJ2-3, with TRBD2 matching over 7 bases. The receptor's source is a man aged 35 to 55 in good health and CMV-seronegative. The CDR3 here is CASGLPASGSDTQYF. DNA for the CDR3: TGTGCTAGTGGTTTGCCGGCTAGCGGCAGTGATACGCAGTATTTT.